This T cell receptor (beta chain) comes out of a study of CD8 T cells in Susac syndrome. This CDR3 is built from 15 residues. Germline trimming cut 3 bases from V and 7 bases from J; bases unmatched to any gene: 7. Germline-derived CDR1 and CDR2 are SGDLS and YYNGEE. Random hexamers were used to reverse transcribe an amount of 0.5 to 1 ug RNA. TCRdb re-called the immunoSEQ multiplex PCR reads with MiXCR, one entry per CDR3 protein. The table has 150,000 to 160,000 distinct CDR3 sequences, about 94% seen once. This clonotype originated in a human donor with multiple sclerosis. The J gene is TRBJ2-1, the V gene TRBV9; 10 bases line up with TRBD2. The sequenced sample was CD8+ T cells from PBMCs. CDR3 amino acids: CASSAAGGPGNEQFF. The CDR3 region has the DNA TGTGCCAGCAGCGCAGCGGGGGGGCCTGGGAATGAGCAGTTCTTC.